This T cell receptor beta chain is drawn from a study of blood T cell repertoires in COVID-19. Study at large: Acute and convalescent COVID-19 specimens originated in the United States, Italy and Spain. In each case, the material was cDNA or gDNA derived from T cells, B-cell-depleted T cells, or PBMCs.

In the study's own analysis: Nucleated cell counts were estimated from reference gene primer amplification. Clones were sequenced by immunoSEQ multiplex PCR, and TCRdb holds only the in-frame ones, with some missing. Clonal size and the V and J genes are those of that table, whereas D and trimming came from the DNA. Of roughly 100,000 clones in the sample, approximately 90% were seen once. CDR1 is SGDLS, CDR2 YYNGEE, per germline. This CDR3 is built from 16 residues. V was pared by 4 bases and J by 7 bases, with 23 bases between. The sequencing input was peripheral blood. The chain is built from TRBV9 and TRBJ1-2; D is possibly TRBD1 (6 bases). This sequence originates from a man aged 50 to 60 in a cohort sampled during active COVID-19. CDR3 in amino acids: CASSLIAAGGLLGYTF. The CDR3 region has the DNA TGTGCCAGCAGCTTGATAGCTGCCGGGGGGCTTCTTGGCTACACCTTC. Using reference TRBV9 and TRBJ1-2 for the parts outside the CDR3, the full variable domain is DSGVTQTPKHLITATGQRVTLRCSPRSGDLSVYWYQQSLDQGLQFLIQYYNGEERAKGNILERFSAQQFPDLHSELNLSSLELGDSALYFCASSLIAAGGLLGYTFGSGTRLTVV.